One sample yielded the 18 T cell receptor beta chains listed below, sequenced in a study of OX40 agonist ivuxolimab in advanced cancers. The data were produced by immunoSEQ multiplex PCR, yet TCRdb's version contains in-frame clones alone and is incomplete. This sample has approximately 61,000 clones, with 75% to 90% found just once. Sequenced here: CD4+ or CD8+ T cells sorted from blood, sampled in a trial of the OX40 agonist ivuxolimab. These receptors were collected from an adult with an advanced solid tumor such as melanoma, head and neck, liver or kidney cancer.

The chain recombines TRBV7-3 with TRBJ2-7, with D perhaps matching TRBD1 or TRBD2 (5 bases each). With 9 bases removed from V and 3 bases from J, the gap between germline ends came to 15 bases. The CDR3 sequence is 13 residues long. CDR1 is SGHTA, CDR2 FQGTGA, per germline. Here the CDR3 reads CASSRDVGYEQYF. The DNA for the CDR3 is TGTGCCAGTAGCCGGGACGTAGGCTACGAGCAGTACTTC.

The rearrangement uses TRBV6-5 and TRBJ2-1; D not resolved. Trimming removed 5 bases at V and 3 bases at J, with 14 bases between. Germline V lookup: CDR1 MNHEY, CDR2 SVGAGI. This CDR3 has 15 residues. This CDR3 reads CASSVVATDYNEQFF. CDR3 coding DNA: TGTGCCAGCAGTGTCGTCGCTACAGACTACAATGAGCAGTTCTTC.

The chain couples TRBV2 to TRBJ2-5; 7 positions match TRBD1. V was pared by 5 bases and J by 5 bases, with 17 bases of the junction left unmatched. This CDR3 comprises 17 residues. In germline, CDR1 is SNHLY, CDR2 FYNNEI. The chain's CDR3 is CASSPHPDRPRGETQYF. CDR3 in DNA: TGTGCCAGCAGTCCCCACCCGGACAGGCCCCGAGGGGAGACCCAGTACTTC. The whole variable domain, filled in from reference TRBV2 and TRBJ2-5, reads EPEVTQTPSHQVTQMGQEVILRCVPISNHLYFYWYRQILGQKVEFLVSFYNNEISEKSEIFDDQFSVERPDGSNFTLKIRSTKLEDSAMYFCASSPHPDRPRGETQYFGPGTRLLVL.

The gene calls are TRBV19 and TRBJ2-1, with D perhaps TRBD2 (6 bases). The germline gives CDR1 LNHDA, CDR2 SQIVND (reference sequence). V was trimmed by 6 bases and J by 1 base, leaving 10 bases between them. The CDR3 runs 14 residues. The DNA for the CDR3 is TGTGCCAGTAGCCCTAGCGTATCCTACAATGAGCAGTTCTTC. This translates into CASSPSVSYNEQFF.

This chain uses TRBV5-6 with TRBJ2-7, with D perhaps TRBD1 or TRBD2 (5 bases each). Germline CDR1 reads SGHDT; CDR2 reads YYEEEE. The CDR3 covers 14 residues. V lost 4 bases, J lost 4 bases, and 15 bases lay in between. In DNA, the CDR3 is TGTGCCAGCAGCGAGGGACCTACCGATTACGAGCAGTACTTC. It is translated as CASSEGPTDYEQYF. The whole variable domain, remainder taken from reference TRBV5-6 and TRBJ2-7, is DAGVTQSPTHLIKTRGQQVTLRCSPKSGHDTVSWYQQALGQGPQFIFQYYEEEERQRGNFPDRFSGHQFPNYSSELNVNALLLGDSALYLCASSEGPTDYEQYFGPGTRLTVT.

V and J are TRBV5-6 and TRBJ2-1, with D perhaps given as TRBD1 or TRBD2 (5 bases each). The CDR3 sequence is 13 residues long. The germline V and J ends were trimmed by 4 bases and 8 bases, with 13 bases remaining between them. Germline CDR1 is SGHDT and CDR2 is YYEEEE. The CDR3 here is CASSPGRGDEQFF. The CDR3 DNA follows: TGTGCCAGCAGCCCGGGAAGGGGCGATGAGCAGTTCTTC.

This clone was recorded once. The chain joins TRBV30 to TRBJ2-7; 8 nucleotides agree with TRBD2. This CDR3 region has 13 residues. Germline V lookup: CDR1 GTSNPN, CDR2 SVGIG (reference sequence). V was clipped by 3 bases and J by 2 bases; unmatched bases: 3. DNA for the CDR3: TGTGCCTGGAGCCCGGGACTAGCCTACGAGCAGTACTTC. Its translation: CAWSPGLAYEQYF.

The chain joins TRBV28 to TRBJ2-1, with D maybe TRBD1 (6 bases). Per germline, CDR1 MDHEN and CDR2 SYDVKM. CDR3 length: 14 residues. With 6 bases removed from V and 3 bases from J, the gap between germline ends came to 12 bases. The CDR3 here is CASSNHRDYNEQFF. Written as DNA, the CDR3 is TGTGCCAGCAGCAATCACAGGGACTACAATGAGCAGTTCTTC.

This chain joins TRBV6-5 and TRBJ1-1, with D tentatively TRBD1 (6 bases). Germline V CDR1 and CDR2: MNHEY, SVGAGI. The CDR3 covers 14 residues. V was pared by 5 bases and J by 1 base, with 11 bases between. CDR3 DNA sequence: TGTGCCAGCAGTGCAGGGGACGAGAACACTGAAGCTTTCTTT. Its protein is CASSAGDENTEAFF.

V and J are TRBV7-2 and TRBJ2-7, with D uncertain. Trimming cost V 6 bases and J 4 bases, with 7 bases left between them. The V gene's germline CDR1 is SGHTA and CDR2 FQGNSA. This CDR3 region has 11 residues. CDR3 residues: CASRAAYEQYF. DNA of the CDR3: TGTGCCAGCAGGGCAGCTTACGAGCAGTACTTC. Looking up the rest from reference TRBV7-2 and TRBJ2-7 gives the full variable domain: GAGVSQSPSNKVTEKGKDVELRCDPISGHTALYWYRQSLGQGLEFLIYFQGNSAPDKSGLPSDRFSAERTGGSVSTLTIQRTQQEDSAVYLCASRAAYEQYFGPGTRLTVT.

The DNA for the CDR3 is TGTGCCAGCAGTTTGGCCGGGACCTATCAGCCCCAGCATTTT. Its translation is CASSLAGTYQPQHF. This chain links TRBV27 with TRBJ1-5; tentative D call: TRBD1 (5 bases). Looked up from germline, CDR1 is MNHEY and CDR2 is SMNVEV (reference sequence). The CDR3 contains 14 residues. Trimming removed 3 bases from V and 5 bases from J, with 11 bases in between.

The V gene is TRBV11-3, the J gene TRBJ2-1; D uncertain. The V and J ends lost 1 base and 6 bases respectively, with 10 bases between them. Germline V CDR1 and CDR2: SGHNT, YENEEA. This CDR3 contains 14 residues. The CDR3 DNA is TGTGCCAGCAGCTTAGTATCCCGCCCCAATGAGCAGTTCTTC. It is translated as CASSLVSRPNEQFF.

This chain connects TRBV10-3 to TRBJ2-7; 8 bases are shared with TRBD1. Germline V lookup: CDR1 ENHRY, CDR2 SYGVKD. The CDR3 length is 19 residues. V was pared by 4 bases and J by 3 bases, with 20 bases of the junction left unmatched. The CDR3 nucleotides are TGTGCCATCAGTGGATTTAAAGAGAGTCTGGACAGGGTAAACTACGAGCAGTACTTC. Translated, it gives CAISGFKESLDRVNYEQYF.

In nucleotides, the CDR3 is TGTGCCAGCTCCGCGGGGGATCAGCCCCAGCATTTT. Its protein product is CASSAGDQPQHF. This sequence joins TRBV18 and TRBJ1-5, with TRBD1 as a possible D gene (5 bases). Germline lookup yields CDR1 KGHSH and CDR2 LQKENI. V lost 6 bases and J lost 5, with 8 bases in between. The CDR3 has 12 amino acids.

The chain carries TRBV5-1 and TRBJ2-2; TRBD2 aligns across 9 bases. In germline, CDR1 is SGHRS, CDR2 YFSETQ. V lost 2 bases and J lost 5; bases outside the gene matches: 4. This CDR3 spans 15 amino acids. The CDR3 sequence is CASSFSGRETGELFF. The DNA for the CDR3 is TGCGCCAGCAGCTTTAGCGGGAGAGAGACCGGGGAGCTGTTTTTT.

This clone was detected only a few times. The chain recombines TRBV2 with TRBJ2-7; 7 bases map to TRBD1. Germline V CDR1 and CDR2: SNHLY, FYNNEI. Unmatched junction bases numbered 10, after V lost 11 bases and J lost 0 bases. The CDR3 is 14 amino acids. The CDR3 DNA follows: TGTGCCTCCCAGGGACAGAGGAGCTCCTACGAGCAGTACTTC. Translated: CASQGQRSSYEQYF.

This clone has more than one count but fewer than ten. The chain has TRBV7-9 and TRBJ1-2; 8 bases align to TRBD1. The CDR3 covers 11 residues. Trimming cost V 5 bases and J 7 bases; bases outside gene matches: 0. Germline CDR1 is SEHNR and CDR2 is FQNEAQ (reference sequence). In DNA form, the CDR3 reads TGTGCCAGCAGCACAGGGGGTGGCTACACCTTC. Translation: CASSTGGGYTF.

The gene calls are TRBV27 and TRBJ1-6, with D uncertain. CDR3 size: 12 residues. Germline loops: CDR1 MNHEY, CDR2 SMNVEV (reference sequence). V lost 5 bases and J 10 bases, leaving 9 bases between the germline ends. The DNA for the CDR3 is TGTGCCAGCAGTCCCGCCGGGTCACCCCTCCACTTT. As protein: CASSPAGSPLHF.